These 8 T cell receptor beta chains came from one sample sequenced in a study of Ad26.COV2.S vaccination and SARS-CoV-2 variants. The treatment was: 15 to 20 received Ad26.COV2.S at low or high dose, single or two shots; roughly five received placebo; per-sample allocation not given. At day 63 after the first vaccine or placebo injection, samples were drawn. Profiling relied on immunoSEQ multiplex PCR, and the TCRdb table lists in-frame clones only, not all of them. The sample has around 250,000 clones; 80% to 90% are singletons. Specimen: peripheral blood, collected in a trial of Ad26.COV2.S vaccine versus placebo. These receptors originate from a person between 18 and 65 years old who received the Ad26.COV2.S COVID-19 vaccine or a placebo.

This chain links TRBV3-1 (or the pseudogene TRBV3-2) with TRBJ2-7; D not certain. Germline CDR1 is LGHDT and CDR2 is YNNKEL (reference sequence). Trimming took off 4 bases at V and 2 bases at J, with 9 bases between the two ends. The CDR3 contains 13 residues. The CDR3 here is CASSRDGPYEQYF. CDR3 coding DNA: TGTGCCAGCAGCCGTGACGGCCCCTACGAGCAGTACTTC.

The CDR3 reads CSTDRENYGYTF. The CDR3 DNA reads TGCAGCACGGACAGGGAAAACTATGGCTACACCTTC. The rearrangement uses TRBV29-1 and TRBJ1-2, with TRBD1 matching 8 bases. Trimming removed 8 bases from V and 2 bases from J; junction bases left unmatched: 4. CDR3 size: 12 residues. Germline V gene sequence: CDR1 SQVTM, CDR2 ANQGSEA.

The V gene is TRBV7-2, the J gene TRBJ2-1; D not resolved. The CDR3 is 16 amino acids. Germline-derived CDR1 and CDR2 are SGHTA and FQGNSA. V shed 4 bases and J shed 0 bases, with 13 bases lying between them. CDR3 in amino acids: CASSSRHSLSYNEQFF. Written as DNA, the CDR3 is TGTGCCAGCAGCTCCCGGCACAGCCTCTCCTACAATGAGCAGTTCTTC.

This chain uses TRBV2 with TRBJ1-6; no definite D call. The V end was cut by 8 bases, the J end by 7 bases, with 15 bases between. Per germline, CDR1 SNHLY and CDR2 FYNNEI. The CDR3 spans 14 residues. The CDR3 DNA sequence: TGTGCCAGCCGTTATGGACTGGAGAATTCACCCCTCCACTTT. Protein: CASRYGLENSPLHF. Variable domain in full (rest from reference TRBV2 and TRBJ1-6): EPEVTQTPSHQVTQMGQEVILRCVPISNHLYFYWYRQILGQKVEFLVSFYNNEISEKSEIFDDQFSVERPDGSNFTLKIRSTKLEDSAMYFCASRYGLENSPLHFGNGTRLTVT.

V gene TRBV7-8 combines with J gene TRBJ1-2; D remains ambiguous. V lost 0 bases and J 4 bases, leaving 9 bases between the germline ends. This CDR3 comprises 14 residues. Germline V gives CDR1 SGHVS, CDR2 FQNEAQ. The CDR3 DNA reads TGTGCCAGCAGCTTAGCGAACGTTATCTATGGCTACACCTTC. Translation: CASSLANVIYGYTF. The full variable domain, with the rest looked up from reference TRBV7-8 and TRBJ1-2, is GAGVSQSPRYKVAKRGQDVALRCDPISGHVSLFWYQQALGQGPEFLTYFQNEAQLDKSGLPSDRFFAERPEGSVSTLKIQRTQQEDSAVYLCASSLANVIYGYTFGSGTRLTVV.

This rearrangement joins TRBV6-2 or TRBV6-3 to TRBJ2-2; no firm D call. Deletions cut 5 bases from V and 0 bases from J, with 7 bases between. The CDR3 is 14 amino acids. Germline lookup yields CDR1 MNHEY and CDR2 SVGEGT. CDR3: CASSPTPNTGELFF. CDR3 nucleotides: TGTGCCAGCAGTCCAACTCCGAACACCGGGGAGCTGTTTTTT.

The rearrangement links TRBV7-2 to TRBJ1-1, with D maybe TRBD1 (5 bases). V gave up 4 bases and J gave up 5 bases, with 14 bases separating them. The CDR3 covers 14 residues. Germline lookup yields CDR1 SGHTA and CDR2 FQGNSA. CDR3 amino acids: CASSSPQGPTEAFF. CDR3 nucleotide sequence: TGTGCCAGCAGCTCCCCCCAGGGCCCGACTGAAGCTTTCTTT.

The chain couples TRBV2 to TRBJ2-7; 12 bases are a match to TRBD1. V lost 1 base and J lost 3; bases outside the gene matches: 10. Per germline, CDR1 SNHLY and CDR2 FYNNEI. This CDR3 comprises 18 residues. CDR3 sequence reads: CASSEGEGTGGSSYEQYF. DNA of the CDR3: TGTGCCAGCAGTGAAGGGGAGGGGACAGGGGGCTCTAGCTACGAGCAGTACTTC. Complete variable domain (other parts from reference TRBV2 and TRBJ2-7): EPEVTQTPSHQVTQMGQEVILRCVPISNHLYFYWYRQILGQKVEFLVSFYNNEISEKSEIFDDQFSVERPDGSNFTLKIRSTKLEDSAMYFCASSEGEGTGGSSYEQYFGPGTRLTVT.